Reported below is one TCR beta chain. Across fewer than 25 US areas, participants ranged in age from 18 to 89 years. Clinical history as reported by participants underpinned cohort assignment. Recovery meant two consecutive negative NP/OP PCR tests, professional clearance, or resolved symptoms. This record comes from a study of blood T cell repertoires in COVID-19. For the study at large: Donors in the United States, Italy and Spain gave samples during acute or convalescent COVID-19.

Produced via immunoSEQ multiplex PCR; TCRdb's table is partial and in-frame only. The sample records around 150,000 clones, 75% to 85% being singletons. The CDR3 length is 14 residues. Germline V gene sequence: CDR1 MNHEY, CDR2 SVGAGI. Trimming removed 6 bases from V and 3 bases from J; junction bases left unmatched: 7. This sequence was found in a man aged 35 to 55 who had recovered from COVID-19. This rearrangement joins TRBV6-5 to TRBJ1-1; TRBD1 matches 7 bases. The specimen sequenced was PBMCs or T cells enriched from blood (not recorded which). For the CDR3, the DNA is TGTGCCAGCAGCCGTACAGGGGACGACACTGAAGCTTTCTTT. It codes for CASSRTGDDTEAFF.